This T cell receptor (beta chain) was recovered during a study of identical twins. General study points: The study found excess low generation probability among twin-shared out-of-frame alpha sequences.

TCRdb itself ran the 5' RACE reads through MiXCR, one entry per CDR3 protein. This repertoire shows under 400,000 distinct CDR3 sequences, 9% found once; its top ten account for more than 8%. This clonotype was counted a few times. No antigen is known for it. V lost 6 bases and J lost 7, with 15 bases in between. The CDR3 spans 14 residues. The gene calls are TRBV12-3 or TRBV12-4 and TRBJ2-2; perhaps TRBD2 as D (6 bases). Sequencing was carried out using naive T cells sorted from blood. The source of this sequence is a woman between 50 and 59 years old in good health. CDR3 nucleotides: TGTGCCAGCAGCATGGCGGAGGGTATCGGGGAGCTGTTTTTT. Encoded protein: CASSMAEGIGELFF.